This record covers a single TCR beta chain. A sample-barcoded 5' primer and a J-beta primer mix were used in a second PCR of roughly 7 to 12 cycles. TCRdb passed the 5' RACE reads through MiXCR, listing each CDR3 protein once. This sample has 1.5 million to 2 million distinct CDR3 sequences, with around 48% found just once. The data were taken from a study of blood T cells in healthy people across ages. The CDR3 covers 14 residues. This chain connects TRBV21-1 to TRBJ2-1. TRBV21-1 is listed as a pseudogene. What was sequenced was blood. The receptor was isolated from a woman in her 40s in good health. The CDR3 DNA reads as TGTGCCAGCCTATTGGGGGGCTCCTACAGTGAGCAGTTCTTC. Protein: CASLLGGSYSEQFF.